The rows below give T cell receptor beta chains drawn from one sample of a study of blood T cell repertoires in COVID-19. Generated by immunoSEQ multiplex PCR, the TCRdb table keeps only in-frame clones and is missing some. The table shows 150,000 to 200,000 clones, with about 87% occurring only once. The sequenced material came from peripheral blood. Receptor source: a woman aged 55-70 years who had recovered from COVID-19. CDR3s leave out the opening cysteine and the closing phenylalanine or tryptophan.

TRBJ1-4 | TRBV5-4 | ASSLNQGAVTNEKLF
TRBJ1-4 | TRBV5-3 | ARSSDRFREKLF
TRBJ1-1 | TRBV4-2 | ASSQDTGDTEAF
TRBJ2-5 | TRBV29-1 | SVEGQGGSKTQY
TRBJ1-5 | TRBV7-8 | ASSLVGQGGQPQH
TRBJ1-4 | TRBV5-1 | ASSPTSGDRGEKLF
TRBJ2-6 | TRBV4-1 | ASSQERRAGANVLT
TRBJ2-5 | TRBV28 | ASSPSLAGEETQY
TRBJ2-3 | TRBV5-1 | ASSLPLQGDTQY
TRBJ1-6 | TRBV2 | ASSLRTGSPLH
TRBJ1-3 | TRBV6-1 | ASSEETGSTGNTIY
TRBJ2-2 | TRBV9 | ASGGGGYRSDTGELF
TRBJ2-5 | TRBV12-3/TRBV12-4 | ASRSQEEETQY
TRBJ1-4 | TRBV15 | ATSSDPDRGSEKLF
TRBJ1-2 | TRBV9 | ASRPGQAGYGYT
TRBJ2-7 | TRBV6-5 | ASSYSSAGSSYGQY
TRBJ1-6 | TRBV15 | ATSRDRYSPLH
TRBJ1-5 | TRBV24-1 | ATSDLDRGNQPQH
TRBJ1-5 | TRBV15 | ATSFNTGLGQPQH
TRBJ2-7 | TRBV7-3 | ASSAQGGSGYEQY